In this sample, the clone carrying this TCR beta chain turned up a few times. Unique molecular identifiers were incorporated during preparation of the TCRbeta library. TCRdb re-called the PCR reads with MiXCR, one entry per CDR3 protein. The sample comprises some 400,000 distinct CDR3 sequences, about 20% of which are singletons, and over 3.5% rests with the top ten. CDR1 is DFQATT, CDR2 SNEGSKA, per germline (reference sequence). The CDR3 has 11 amino acids. The V segment lost 6 bases and the J segment 7 bases; nucleotides outside the gene matches: 5. This specimen belongs to a study of T-cell reconstitution after alpha-beta-depleted transplantation in children.

Sample: PBMCs from the stem cell graft donor, taken from the stem cell graft. This receptor was taken from a human donor who donated a stem cell graft to a child with acute myeloid leukemia. This chain uses TRBV20-1 with TRBJ1-1; the match to TRBD1 covers 7 bases. CDR3 sequence reads: CSAQTGREAFF. For the CDR3, the DNA is TGCAGTGCCCAGACAGGGCGTGAAGCTTTCTTT.